Following are 2 T cell receptor beta chains from one sample sequenced in a study of CXCR3-negative and CXCR3-positive naive CD8 T cells. The method, 5' RACE with UMI labels, was used to prepare the TRB cDNA libraries. From the 5' RACE reads, TCRdb lists one entry per CDR3 protein and no DNA. The sample data list 40,000 to 45,000 distinct CDR3 sequences. The source material was memory CD8+ T cells from blood. The receptors originated from a human donor in good health. Some clones in this sample may be carry-over from other donors' samples.

This rearrangement joins TRBV12-3 or TRBV12-4 to TRBJ2-1; lacking DNA, the TRBD2 call made by TCRdb goes unchecked. There are 16 residues in the CDR3. This CDR3 reads CASTGRAGGLYNEQFF.

CDR3: CASSSLNNEQFF. The V call is TRBV6-5, the J call TRBJ2-1. CDR3 length equals 12 residues. Germline assignment: CDR1 MNHEY and CDR2 SVGAGI.